These 10 T cell receptor beta chains originate from one sample sequenced in a study of T cell responses to AZD1222 COVID-19 vaccine. Sequencing was performed with immunoSEQ multiplex PCR; in TCRdb, only in-frame clones are kept and a portion is missing. The sample includes some 120,000 clones, approximately 86% of them seen just once. Material: peripheral blood, obtained on day 0 of AZD1222 vaccination. The source is an adult in good health.

The chain uses TRBV15 and TRBJ1-1, with 7 bases aligning to TRBD1. Germline V gene lookup returns CDR1 LNHNV and CDR2 YYDKDF (reference sequence). This CDR3 spans 12 amino acids. Trimming removed 1 base from V and 11 bases from J; junction bases left unmatched: 4. CDR3 sequence reads: CATSRGQGRAFF. DNA of the CDR3: TGTGCCACCAGCAGAGGACAGGGTCGTGCTTTCTTT.

The rearrangement uses TRBV6-5 and TRBJ1-5; TRBD1 might be the D (5 bases). Germline V gene data show CDR1 as MNHEY and CDR2 as SVGAGI. Trimming shortened V by 6 bases and J by 2 bases, and 11 bases separated the two germline ends. The CDR3 spans 14 residues. The CDR3: CASRRGDGNQPQHF. CDR3 nucleotide sequence: TGTGCCAGCAGACGGGGGGATGGCAATCAGCCCCAGCATTTT.

The chain employs TRBV9 and TRBJ2-7; 8 bases line up with TRBD1. The trim removed 0 bases at V and 4 bases at J, leaving 6 bases unmatched. The CDR3 covers 15 residues. Germline CDR1 reads SGDLS; CDR2 reads YYNGEE. CDR3 protein: CASSVDGDRSYEQYF. CDR3 nucleotides: TGTGCCAGCAGCGTAGATGGGGACAGGAGTTACGAGCAGTACTTC.

The genes are TRBV19 and TRBJ1-5; D not resolved. Germline CDR1 reads LNHDA; CDR2 reads SQIVND (reference sequence). V was shortened by 5 bases and J by 4 bases, with 18 bases between the two germline ends. The CDR3 sequence is 16 residues long. The CDR3, as DNA: TGTGCCAGTAGTGAGACCCACCTAAATAGAAATCAGCCCCAGCATTTT. As protein: CASSETHLNRNQPQHF.

The genes are TRBV4-2 and TRBJ1-5, with a tentative D call TRBD1 (5 bases). From germline, CDR1 is LGHNA and CDR2 YNFKEQ. This CDR3 is 15 amino acids long. With 0 bases removed from V and 5 bases from J, the gap between germline ends came to 11 bases. The CDR3, as DNA: TGTGCCAGCAGCCAAGATTTGGCAGGGTATCAGCCCCAGCATTTT. This gives the protein CASSQDLAGYQPQHF.

The genes are TRBV29-1 and TRBJ1-1, with TRBD1 matching 7 bases. The V and J ends lost 2 bases and 3 bases, in that order; junction bases with no gene match: 9. CDR3 length equals 15 residues. Germline V gene lookup returns CDR1 SQVTM and CDR2 ANQGSEA. The CDR3 reads CSVETSGGRDTEAFF. CDR3 DNA sequence: TGCAGCGTTGAAACGTCAGGGGGTAGGGACACTGAAGCTTTCTTT. Using reference TRBV29-1 and TRBJ1-1 for the parts outside the CDR3, the full variable domain is SAVISQKPSRDICQRGTSLTIQCQVDSQVTMMFWYRQQPGQSLTLIATANQGSEATYESGFVIDKFPISRPNLTFSTLTVSNMSPEDSSIYLCSVETSGGRDTEAFFGQGTRLTVV.

The J gene is TRBJ1-1, the V gene TRBV10-3; D is perhaps TRBD1 (6 bases). Trimming removed 3 bases from V and 3 bases from J, with 14 bases in between. CDR3 length equals 15 residues. Per germline, CDR1 ENHRY and CDR2 SYGVKD. The chain's CDR3 is CAISDYRSGDTEAFF. Written as DNA, the CDR3 is TGTGCCATCAGTGACTACAGGTCAGGGGACACTGAAGCTTTCTTT.

This clone has just one count. V and J are TRBV4-3 and TRBJ2-7, with 7 bases lining up with TRBD1. Unmatched junction bases numbered 6, after V lost 0 bases and J lost 4 bases. This CDR3 is built from 15 residues. CDR1 is LGHNA and CDR2 is YSLEER in the germline V gene. For the CDR3, the DNA is TGCGCCAGCAGCCAAGATTACAGGGGTAATTACGAGCAGTACTTC. Amino acids: CASSQDYRGNYEQYF.

J is TRBJ1-5 and V is TRBV12-3 or TRBV12-4; D perhaps matches TRBD1 (5 bases). This CDR3 has 13 residues. Trimming took 5 bases from V and 5 from J, leaving 10 bases between them. The CDR3 region is CASSPGGHQPQHF. The CDR3 DNA reads TGTGCCAGCAGTCCGGGGGGACATCAGCCCCAGCATTTT.

The chain recombines TRBV19 with TRBJ1-1; D not resolved. V was clipped by 5 bases and J by 2 bases, with 15 bases between them. The CDR3 contains 15 residues. The germline V gene has CDR1 LNHDA and CDR2 SQIVND (reference sequence). The DNA for the CDR3 is TGTGCCAGTAGTCCCCGGCGTGTGGGAAACACTGAAGCTTTCTTT. Translation: CASSPRRVGNTEAFF.